The 5 T cell receptor beta chains below were found in one sample sequenced in a study of CXCR3-negative and CXCR3-positive naive CD8 T cells. Study findings and constraints: CXCR3-negative naive cells had less hydrophobic TRB CDR3s than did CXCR3-positive naive cells.

The libraries of TRB cDNA were constructed through 5' RACE using UMI labels. No DNA is given; TCRdb re-called the 5' RACE reads and lists each CDR3 protein once. The sample table sets out tens of thousands of distinct CDR3 sequences. Their specific antigens are unknown. Sequences were obtained from naive CXCR3+ CD8+ T cells from blood. The subset was: CD45RO-CCR7+CD27+CD95- naive CD8+ T cells expressing CXCR3 (TNR3+). Source of these receptors: a human donor in good health. Some clones in this sample may be carry-over from other donors' samples.

CDR3 residues: CATSRGGDTQYF. The rearrangement joins TRBV15 to TRBJ2-3. Germline values: CDR1 LNHNV, CDR2 YYDKDF (reference sequence). The CDR3 is made up of 12 amino acids. Combining the CDR3 with reference TRBV15 and TRBJ2-3 gives the whole variable domain DAMVIQNPRYQVTQFGKPVTLSCSQTLNHNVMYWYQQKSSQAPKLLFHYYDKDFNNEADTPDNFQSRRPNTSFCFLDIRSPGLGDTAMYLCATSRGGDTQYFGPGTRLTVL.

The chain couples TRBV29-1 to TRBJ2-7; TCRdb designates TRBD2, a call that cannot be tested without DNA. Germline loops: CDR1 SQVTM, CDR2 ANQGSEA. This CDR3 has 15 amino acids. CDR3 loop: CSVEEVSGSRYEQYF.

The chain joins TRBV6-2 or TRBV6-3 to TRBJ2-7; lacking DNA, the TRBD1 call made by TCRdb goes unchecked. The CDR3 consists of 12 residues. Looked up from germline, CDR1 is MNHEY and CDR2 is SVGEGT. CDR3 region: CASSPGPYEQYF.

The chain joins TRBV29-1 to TRBJ2-7; TCRdb reports TRBD1, a call that lacks DNA to check it against. CDR1 is SQVTM and CDR2 is ANQGSEA in the germline V gene. CDR3 length: 13 amino acids. CDR3 amino acids: CSVAGEARYEQYF.

The CDR3: CATGESALPLHF. The chain joins TRBV7-9 to TRBJ1-6; TCRdb calls TRBD1, which cannot be checked without DNA. Germline-derived CDR1 and CDR2 are SEHNR and FQNEAQ (reference sequence). This CDR3 region has 12 residues.